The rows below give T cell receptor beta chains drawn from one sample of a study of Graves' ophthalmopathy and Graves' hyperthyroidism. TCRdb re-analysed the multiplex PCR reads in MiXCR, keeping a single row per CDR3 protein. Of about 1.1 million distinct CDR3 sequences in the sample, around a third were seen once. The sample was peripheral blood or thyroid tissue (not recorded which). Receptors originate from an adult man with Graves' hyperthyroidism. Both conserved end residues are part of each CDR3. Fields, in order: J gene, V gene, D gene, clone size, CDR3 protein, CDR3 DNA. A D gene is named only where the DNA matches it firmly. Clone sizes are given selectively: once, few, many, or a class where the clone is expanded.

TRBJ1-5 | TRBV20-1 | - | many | CSGVKGGFRNQPQHF | TGCAGTGGGGTTAAAGGGGGGTTCCGCAATCAGCCCCAGCATTTT
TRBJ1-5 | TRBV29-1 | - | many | CSVEGGEGAQHF | TGCAGCGTTGAAGGAGGCGAGGGGGCCCAGCATTTT
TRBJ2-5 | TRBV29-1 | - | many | CSVVVSGETQYF | TGCAGCGTTGTGGTTTCAGGGGAGACCCAGTACTTC
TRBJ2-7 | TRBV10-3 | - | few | CAISDSGSAVEQYF | TGTGCCATCAGTGATTCAGGGTCTGCGGTCGAGCAGTACTTC
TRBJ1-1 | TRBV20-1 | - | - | CSASRGGAWNTEAFF | TGCAGTGCTAGTAGGGGGGGGGCTTGGAACACTGAAGCTTTCTTT
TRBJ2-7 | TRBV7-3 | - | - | CASSMTGTADYEQYF | TGTGCCAGCAGCATGACCGGGACCGCCGACTACGAGCAGTACTTC
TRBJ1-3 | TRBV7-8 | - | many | CASSLQGTGDTIYF | TGTGCCAGCAGCTTACAGGGGACGGGTGACACCATATATTTT
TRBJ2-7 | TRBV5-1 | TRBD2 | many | CASSLDIAGVSEQYF | TGCGCCAGCAGCTTGGACATAGCGGGAGTGTCCGAGCAGTACTTC
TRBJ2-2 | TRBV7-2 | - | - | CASRQSRWSTGGTGELFF | TGTGCCAGCAGGCAAAGTCGCTGGTCGACAGGAGGGACCGGGGAGCTGTTTTTT
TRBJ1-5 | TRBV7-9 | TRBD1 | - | CASSTWTGQVNQPQHF | TGTGCCAGCAGCACTTGGACAGGGCAAGTTAATCAGCCCCAGCATTTT
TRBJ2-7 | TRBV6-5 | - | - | CASMADSSYEQYF | TGTGCCAGCATGGCGGACAGCTCCTACGAGCAGTACTTC
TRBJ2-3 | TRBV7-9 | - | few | CASSHPRGDTQYF | TGTGCCAGCAGCCACCCCCGGGGGGATACGCAGTATTTT
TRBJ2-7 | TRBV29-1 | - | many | CSVEWDNAYEQYF | TGCAGCGTTGAATGGGACAATGCCTACGAGCAGTACTTC
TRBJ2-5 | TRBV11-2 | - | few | CASSLGGFTETQYF | TGTGCCAGCAGCTTAGGTGGATTTACGGAGACCCAGTACTTC
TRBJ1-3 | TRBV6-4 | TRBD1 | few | CASSSNRGSGNTIYF | TGTGCCAGCAGCTCTAACAGGGGCTCTGGAAACACCATATATTTT
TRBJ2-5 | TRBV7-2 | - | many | CASSLTGTPQETQYF | TGTGCCAGCAGCCTCACCGGGACACCCCAAGAGACCCAGTACTTC